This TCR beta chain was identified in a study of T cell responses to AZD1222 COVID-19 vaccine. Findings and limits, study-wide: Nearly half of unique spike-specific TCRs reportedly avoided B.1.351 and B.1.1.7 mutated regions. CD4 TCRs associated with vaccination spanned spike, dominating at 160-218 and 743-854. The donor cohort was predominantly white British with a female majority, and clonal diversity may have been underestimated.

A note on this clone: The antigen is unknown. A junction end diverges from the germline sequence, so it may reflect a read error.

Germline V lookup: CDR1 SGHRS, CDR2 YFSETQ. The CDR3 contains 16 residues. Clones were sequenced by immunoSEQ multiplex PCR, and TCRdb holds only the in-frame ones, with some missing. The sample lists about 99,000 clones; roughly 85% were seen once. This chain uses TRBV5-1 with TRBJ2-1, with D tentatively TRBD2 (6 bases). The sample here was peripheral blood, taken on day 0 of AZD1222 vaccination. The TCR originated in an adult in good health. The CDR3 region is CASSLVGGVSYNEQFF. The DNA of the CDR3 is TGTGCCAGCAGCTTGGTCGGCGGGGTCTCCTACAATGAGCAGTTCTTC.